What follows are 15 T cell receptor beta chains derived from one specimen sequenced in a study of OX40 agonist ivuxolimab in advanced cancers. Measured with immunoSEQ multiplex PCR; TCRdb has only the in-frame clones, and not every one. Of approximately 12,000 clones in the sample, 69% are singletons; the top ten hold about 10%. Material: CD4+ or CD8+ T cells sorted from blood, obtained in a trial of the OX40 agonist ivuxolimab. These receptor sequences come from an adult with an advanced solid tumor such as melanoma, head and neck, liver or kidney cancer.

Judged by abundance, this clone is medium-sized. V is TRBV19 and J is TRBJ2-7, with unresolved D. The CDR3 spans 13 residues. V lost 5 bases and J 3 bases, leaving 11 bases between the germline ends. CDR1 is LNHDA and CDR2 is SQIVND in the germline V gene (reference sequence). The CDR3 loop is CASSLSPRYEQYF. Here the CDR3 DNA reads TGTGCCAGTAGTCTATCACCTCGCTACGAGCAGTACTTC.

J is TRBJ1-2 and V is TRBV28; tentative D call: TRBD1 (5 bases). Trimming took 6 bases from V and 2 from J, leaving 10 bases between them. The CDR3 runs to 13 residues. Germline CDR1 MDHEN, CDR2 SYDVKM. CDR3 in amino acids: CASSATGNYGYTF. The CDR3, as DNA: TGTGCCAGCAGCGCCACAGGAAACTATGGCTACACCTTC.

The rearrangement uses TRBV5-6 and TRBJ2-3; 9 bases are a match to TRBD2. Trimming at V came to 7 bases and at J to 2 bases, leaving 8 bases not matched to a gene. The germline V gene has CDR1 SGHDT and CDR2 YYEEEE. The CDR3 has 15 amino acids. CDR3 DNA sequence: TGTGCCAGCTTACTTAGCGGGGGACTCACAGATACGCAGTATTTT. Translation gives CASLLSGGLTDTQYF. Filled out from reference TRBV5-6 and TRBJ2-3, the complete variable domain reads DAGVTQSPTHLIKTRGQQVTLRCSPKSGHDTVSWYQQALGQGPQFIFQYYEEEERQRGNFPDRFSGHQFPNYSSELNVNALLLGDSALYLCASLLSGGLTDTQYFGPGTRLTVL.

CDR3 region: CASSLIWGETQYF. The CDR3 DNA reads TGTGCCAGCAGCTTAATTTGGGGAGAGACCCAGTACTTC. The J gene is TRBJ2-5, the V gene TRBV5-5; D not resolved. Trimming left V 2 bases short and J 4 bases short, with 9 bases between. Germline lookup yields CDR1 SGHKS and CDR2 YYEKEE (reference sequence). This CDR3 contains 13 residues.

The V gene is TRBV6-6, the J gene TRBJ1-2; D perhaps matches TRBD1 (6 bases). Germline CDR1 reads MNHNY; CDR2 reads SVGAGI (reference sequence). The V gene lost 3 bases and the J gene lost 6 bases, with 14 bases spanning the gap. This CDR3 contains 14 residues. The CDR3 DNA sequence: TGTGCCAGCAGTTATAACGGACAGAGGAATGGCTACACCTTC. Its protein product is CASSYNGQRNGYTF.

This clone was counted a few times. The chain is built from TRBV19 and TRBJ2-1, with 10 bases identical to TRBD2. In germline, CDR1 is LNHDA, CDR2 SQIVND (reference sequence). The CDR3 contains 14 residues. Trimming removed 5 bases from V and 7 bases from J; junction bases left unmatched: 5. CDR3 coding DNA: TGTGCCAGTAGTCTTCTAGCGGGAGATAATGAGCAGTTCTTC. Its protein product is CASSLLAGDNEQFF.

V gene TRBV11-2 combines with J gene TRBJ1-1; D is unresolved. This CDR3 region has 12 residues. Germline V gene lookup returns CDR1 SGHAT and CDR2 FQNNGV. The V end was cut by 5 bases, the J end by 2 bases, with 6 bases between. CDR3 in DNA: TGTGCCAGCAGCCACAGCAACACTGAAGCTTTCTTT. This translates into CASSHSNTEAFF.

The J gene is TRBJ1-5, the V gene TRBV28; D remains unclear. V was trimmed by 2 bases and J by 5 bases, leaving 7 bases between them. Looked up from germline, CDR1 is MDHEN and CDR2 is SYDVKM. CDR3 length: 13 residues. CDR3 nucleotide sequence: TGTGCCAGCAGTTTAGTCTGGGATCAGCCCCAGCATTTT. Its translation is CASSLVWDQPQHF.

This clone was seen a handful of times. The chain couples TRBV19 to TRBJ1-5, with 7 bases identical to TRBD1. CDR3 length: 14 amino acids. Germline V gene lookup returns CDR1 LNHDA and CDR2 SQIVND (reference sequence). The trim removed 5 bases at V and 3 bases at J, leaving 4 bases unmatched. Here the CDR3 DNA reads TGTGCCAGTAGTGAACAGGGGAACAATCAGCCCCAGCATTTT. It codes for CASSEQGNNQPQHF.

The chain combines TRBV28 with TRBJ2-5, with 7 bases matching TRBD1. The ends lost 6 bases at V and 4 bases at J; junction bases unmatched: 5. Germline-derived CDR1 and CDR2 are MDHEN and SYDVKM. The CDR3 loop spans 13 amino acids. The CDR3 region has the DNA TGTGCCAGCAGCGACAGGGAAGGAGAGACCCAGTACTTC. It encodes CASSDREGETQYF.

J is TRBJ2-1 and V is TRBV11-3; D gene ambiguous. In germline, CDR1 is SGHNT, CDR2 YENEEA. V lost 5 bases to trimming and J lost 0 bases, with 14 bases between them. The CDR3 has 16 amino acids. CDR3 DNA: TGTGCCAGCAGCCTCCCCCGGGTGAGCTCCTACAATGAGCAGTTCTTC. This encodes CASSLPRVSSYNEQFF.

The chain links TRBV6-5 to TRBJ2-1; D remains unclear. Trimming shortened V by 8 bases and J by 6 bases, and 11 bases separated the two germline ends. Germline assignment: CDR1 MNHEY and CDR2 SVGAGI. The CDR3 length is 12 residues. The CDR3 region has the DNA TGTGCCAGCTCGGCTACGGCCAATGAGCAGTTCTTC. As protein: CASSATANEQFF.

This chain links TRBV15 with TRBJ2-1; D unresolved. CDR3 size: 14 residues. Germline assignment: CDR1 LNHNV and CDR2 YYDKDF (reference sequence). V shed 4 bases and J shed 10 bases, with 17 bases lying between them. As DNA, the CDR3 is TGTGCCACCAGCAAGGACCGCCGTTTAGAGGAGCAGTTCTTC. Amino acid sequence: CATSKDRRLEEQFF. The variable domain in full, completed from reference TRBV15 and TRBJ2-1, reads DAMVIQNPRYQVTQFGKPVTLSCSQTLNHNVMYWYQQKSSQAPKLLFHYYDKDFNNEADTPDNFQSRRPNTSFCFLDIRSPGLGDTAMYLCATSKDRRLEEQFFGPGTRLTVL.

The V call is TRBV15, the J call TRBJ2-1; 12 bases are shared with TRBD2. The CDR3 totals 15 residues. V dropped 3 bases and J dropped 7; count of bases not matched to a gene: 4. Per the germline V gene, CDR1 is LNHNV and CDR2 is YYDKDF (reference sequence). This CDR3 reads CATSSRLAGVNEQFF. The DNA of the CDR3 is TGTGCCACCAGCAGTAGACTAGCGGGAGTAAATGAGCAGTTCTTC. The full variable domain, completed using reference TRBV15 and TRBJ2-1, is DAMVIQNPRYQVTQFGKPVTLSCSQTLNHNVMYWYQQKSSQAPKLLFHYYDKDFNNEADTPDNFQSRRPNTSFCFLDIRSPGLGDTAMYLCATSSRLAGVNEQFFGPGTRLTVL.

The chain combines TRBV5-6 with TRBJ1-2, with 7 positions matching TRBD1. The J segment lost 8 bases and the V segment lost 4 bases, leaving 14 bases of the junction unmatched. CDR1 and CDR2 (germline): SGHDT, YYEEEE. There are 15 residues in the CDR3. CDR3 coding DNA: TGTGCCAGCAGCGGAGGGGGCTCAACCTTGCAGGGCTACACCTTC. This gives the protein CASSGGGSTLQGYTF.